This T cell receptor beta chain was identified in a study of human T cells and chemical hapten exposure. Study-wide context: Among samples, TCR yields varied mainly because of small differences in pooled library volume.

Trimming left V 2 bases short and J 2 bases short, with 12 bases between. Germline V CDR1 and CDR2: KGHSH, LQKENI. The CDR3 is 15 amino acids. General study points: Sensitizing with DPC caused no change in TCRs above 1 in 1000 frequency. PT1 expanded TCR counts and patch test score correlated positively. The formation of large CDR3 similarity clusters by expanded TCRs significantly exceeded that of controls.

Time point given: patch test 1, 2 weeks after DPC sensitization. Specified treatment: therapeutic diphenylcyclopropenone sensitization with weekly scalp DPC. This clonotype showed up just a few times. Its matching antigen is unknown. One entry per CDR3 protein, called by TCRdb with MiXCR from the RACE reads. The sample has 75,000 to 100,000 distinct CDR3 sequences, under 12% seen once. Source: whole blood, taken in connection with sensitization to the hapten diphenylcyclopropenone (DPC). The source is a man in his forties with alopecia areata. Some clones in this sample may be carry-over from other donors' samples. V is TRBV18 and J is TRBJ2-5, with D possibly TRBD2 on 6 matching bases. This CDR3 is CASSPRGTRQETQYF. CDR3 in DNA: TGTGCCAGCTCACCAAGAGGGACTCGACAAGAGACCCAGTACTTC.